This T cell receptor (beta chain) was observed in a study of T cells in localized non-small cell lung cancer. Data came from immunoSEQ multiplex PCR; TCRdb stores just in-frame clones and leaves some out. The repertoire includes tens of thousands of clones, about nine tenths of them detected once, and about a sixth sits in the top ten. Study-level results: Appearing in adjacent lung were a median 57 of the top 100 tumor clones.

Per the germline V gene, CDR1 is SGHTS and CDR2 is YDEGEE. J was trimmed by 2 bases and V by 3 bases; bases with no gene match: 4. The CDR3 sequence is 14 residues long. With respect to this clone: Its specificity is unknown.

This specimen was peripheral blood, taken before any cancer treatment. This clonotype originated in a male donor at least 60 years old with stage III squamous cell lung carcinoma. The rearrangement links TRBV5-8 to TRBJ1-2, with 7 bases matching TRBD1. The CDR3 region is CASSSGGQNYGYTF. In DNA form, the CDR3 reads TGTGCCAGCAGCTCGGGGGGACAGAACTATGGCTACACCTTC.